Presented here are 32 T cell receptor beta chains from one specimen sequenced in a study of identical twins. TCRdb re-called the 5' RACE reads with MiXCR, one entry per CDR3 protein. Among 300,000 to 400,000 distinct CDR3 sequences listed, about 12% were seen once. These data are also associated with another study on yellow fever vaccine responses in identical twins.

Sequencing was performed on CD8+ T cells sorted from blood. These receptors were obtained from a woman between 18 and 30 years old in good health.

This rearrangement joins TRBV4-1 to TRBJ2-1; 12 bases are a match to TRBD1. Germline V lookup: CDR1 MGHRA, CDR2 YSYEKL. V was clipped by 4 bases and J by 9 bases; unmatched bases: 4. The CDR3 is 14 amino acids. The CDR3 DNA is TGCGCCAGCAGCCCGGGACAGGGGGCCGGTGAGCAGTTCTTC. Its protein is CASSPGQGAGEQFF.

This CDR3 reads CASSYVGDPYNEQFF. CDR3 in DNA: TGTGCCAGCAGTTATGTAGGGGACCCATACAATGAGCAGTTCTTC. V usage is TRBV6-5 and J usage is TRBJ2-1; D tentatively reads TRBD1 or TRBD2 (5 bases each). V was cut by 3 bases and J by 4 bases, with 13 bases left in between. The germline gives CDR1 MNHEY, CDR2 SVGAGI. This CDR3 region has 15 residues.

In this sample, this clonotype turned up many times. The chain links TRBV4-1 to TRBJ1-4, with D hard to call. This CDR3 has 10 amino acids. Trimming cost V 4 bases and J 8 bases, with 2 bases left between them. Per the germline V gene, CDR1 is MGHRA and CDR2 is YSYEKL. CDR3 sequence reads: CASSREKLFF. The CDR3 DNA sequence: TGCGCCAGCAGCCGGGAAAAACTGTTTTTT.

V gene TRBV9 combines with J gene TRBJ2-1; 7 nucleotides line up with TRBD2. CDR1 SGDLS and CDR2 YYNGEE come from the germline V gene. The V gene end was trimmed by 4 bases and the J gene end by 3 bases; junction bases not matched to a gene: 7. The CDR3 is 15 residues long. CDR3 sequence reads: CASSMRELGYNEQFF. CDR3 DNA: TGTGCCAGCAGCATGCGGGAGTTAGGCTACAATGAGCAGTTCTTC.

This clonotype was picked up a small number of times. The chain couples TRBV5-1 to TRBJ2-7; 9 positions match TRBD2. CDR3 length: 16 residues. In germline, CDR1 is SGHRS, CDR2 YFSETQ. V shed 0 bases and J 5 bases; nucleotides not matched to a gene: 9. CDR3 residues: CASSLAISGSSHEQYF. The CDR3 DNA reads TGCGCCAGCAGCTTGGCCATTAGCGGGAGCTCTCACGAGCAGTACTTC.

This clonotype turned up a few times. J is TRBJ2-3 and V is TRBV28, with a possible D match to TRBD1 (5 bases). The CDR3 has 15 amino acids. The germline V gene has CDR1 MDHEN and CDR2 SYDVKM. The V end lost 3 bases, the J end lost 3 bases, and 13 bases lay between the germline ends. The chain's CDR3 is CASSLGRDWTDTQYF. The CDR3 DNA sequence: TGTGCCAGCAGTTTGGGCAGGGATTGGACAGATACGCAGTATTTT.

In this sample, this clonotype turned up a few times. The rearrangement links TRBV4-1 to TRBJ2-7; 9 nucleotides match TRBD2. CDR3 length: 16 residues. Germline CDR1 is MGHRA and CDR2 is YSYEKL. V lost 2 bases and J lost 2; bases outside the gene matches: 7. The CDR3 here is CASSQPEAGGTYEQYF. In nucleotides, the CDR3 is TGCGCCAGCAGCCAACCTGAAGCGGGAGGAACCTACGAGCAGTACTTC.

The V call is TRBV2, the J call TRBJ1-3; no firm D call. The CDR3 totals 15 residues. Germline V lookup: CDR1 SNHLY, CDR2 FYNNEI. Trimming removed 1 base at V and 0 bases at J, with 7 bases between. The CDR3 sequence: CASSEDGSSGNTIYF. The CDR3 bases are TGTGCCAGCAGTGAAGACGGAAGCTCTGGAAACACCATATATTTT.

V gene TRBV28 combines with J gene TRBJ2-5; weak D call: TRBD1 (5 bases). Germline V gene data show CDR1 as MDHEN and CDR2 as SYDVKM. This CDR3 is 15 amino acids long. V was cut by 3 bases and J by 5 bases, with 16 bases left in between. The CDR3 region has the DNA TGTGCCAGCAGTTTGGTAGGGGCTCCCCGTGAGACCCAGTACTTC. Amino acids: CASSLVGAPRETQYF.

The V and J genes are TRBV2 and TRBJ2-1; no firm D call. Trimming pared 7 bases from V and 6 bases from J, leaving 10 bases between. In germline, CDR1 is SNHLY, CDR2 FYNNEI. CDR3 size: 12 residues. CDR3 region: CASNGNRNEQFF. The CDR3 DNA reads TGTGCCAGCAATGGAAACCGCAATGAGCAGTTCTTC.

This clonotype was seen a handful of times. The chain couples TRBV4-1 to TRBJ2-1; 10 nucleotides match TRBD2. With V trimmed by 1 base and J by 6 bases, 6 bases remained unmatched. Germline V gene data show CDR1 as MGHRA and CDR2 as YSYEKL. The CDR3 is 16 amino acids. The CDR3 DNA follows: TGCGCCAGCAGCCAAGGAGGCCTAGCGGGAGTCAATGAGCAGTTCTTC. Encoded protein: CASSQGGLAGVNEQFF.

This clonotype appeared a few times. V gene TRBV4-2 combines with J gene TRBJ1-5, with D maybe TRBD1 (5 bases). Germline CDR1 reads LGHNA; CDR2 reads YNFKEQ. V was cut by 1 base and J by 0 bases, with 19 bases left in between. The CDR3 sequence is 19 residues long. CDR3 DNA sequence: TGTGCCAGCAGCCAAGTAGGCTGGTCAGGGACGGATAGCAATCAGCCCCAGCATTTT. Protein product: CASSQVGWSGTDSNQPQHF.

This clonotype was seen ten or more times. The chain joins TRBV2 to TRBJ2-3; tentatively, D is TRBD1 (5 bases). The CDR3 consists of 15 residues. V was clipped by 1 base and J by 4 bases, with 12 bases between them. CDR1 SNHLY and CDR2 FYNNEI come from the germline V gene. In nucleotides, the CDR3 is TGTGCCAGCAGTGAAGGTGGGGCAGCTGCAGATACGCAGTATTTT. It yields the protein CASSEGGAAADTQYF.

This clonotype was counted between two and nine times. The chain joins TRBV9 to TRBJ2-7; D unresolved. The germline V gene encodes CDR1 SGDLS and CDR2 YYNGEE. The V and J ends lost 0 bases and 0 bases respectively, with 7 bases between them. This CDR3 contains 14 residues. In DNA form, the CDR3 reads TGTGCCAGCAGCGTAGCGGCGGCCTCCTACGAGCAGTACTTC. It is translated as CASSVAAASYEQYF.

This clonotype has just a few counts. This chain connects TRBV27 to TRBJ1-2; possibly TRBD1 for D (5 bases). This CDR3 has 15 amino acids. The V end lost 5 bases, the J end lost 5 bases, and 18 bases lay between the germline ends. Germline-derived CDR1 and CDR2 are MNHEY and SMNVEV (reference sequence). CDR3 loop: CASSPGASQIYGYTF. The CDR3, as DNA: TGTGCCAGCAGTCCCGGGGCCTCTCAAATATATGGCTACACCTTC.

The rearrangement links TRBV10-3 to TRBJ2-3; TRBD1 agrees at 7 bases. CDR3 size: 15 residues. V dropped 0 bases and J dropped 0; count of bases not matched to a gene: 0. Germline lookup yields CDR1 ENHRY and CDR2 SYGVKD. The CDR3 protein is CAISESGQSTDTQYF. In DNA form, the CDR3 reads TGTGCCATCAGTGAGTCGGGACAGAGCACAGATACGCAGTATTTT.

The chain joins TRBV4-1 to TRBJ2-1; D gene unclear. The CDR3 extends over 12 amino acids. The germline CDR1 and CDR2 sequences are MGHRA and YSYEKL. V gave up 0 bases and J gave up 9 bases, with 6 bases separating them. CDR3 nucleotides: TGCGCCAGCAGCCAAGAAGGGCTTGAGCAGTTCTTC. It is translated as CASSQEGLEQFF.

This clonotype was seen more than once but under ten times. CDR3 sequence: CASSFRGFGGALDNSPLHF. CDR3 bases: TGTGCCAGCAGTTTTCGGGGTTTTGGTGGGGCCCTTGATAATTCACCCCTCCACTTT. The chain recombines TRBV27 with TRBJ1-6; D is possibly TRBD1 (5 bases). The CDR3 runs to 19 residues. Germline values: CDR1 MNHEY, CDR2 SMNVEV (reference sequence). Trimming removed 3 bases from V and 5 bases from J, with 23 bases in between.

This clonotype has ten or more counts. CDR3 loop: CSVEGRAGIQYF. In DNA form, the CDR3 reads TGCAGCGTTGAGGGCAGGGCGGGGATTCAGTACTTC. The genes are TRBV29-1 and TRBJ2-4, with D maybe TRBD2 (6 bases). Germline CDR1 reads SQVTM; CDR2 reads ANQGSEA. This CDR3 contains 12 residues. The V end was cut by 3 bases, the J end by 10 bases, with 13 bases between. Drawing the rest from reference TRBV29-1 and TRBJ2-4, the complete variable domain is SAVISQKPSRDICQRGTSLTIQCQVDSQVTMMFWYRQQPGQSLTLIATANQGSEATYESGFVIDKFPISRPNLTFSTLTVSNMSPEDSSIYLCSVEGRAGIQYFGAGTRLSVL.

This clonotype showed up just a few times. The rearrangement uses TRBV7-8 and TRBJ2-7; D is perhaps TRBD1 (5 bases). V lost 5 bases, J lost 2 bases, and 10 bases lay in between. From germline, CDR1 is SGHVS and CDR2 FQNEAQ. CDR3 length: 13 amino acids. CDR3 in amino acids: CASSVQETYEQYV. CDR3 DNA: TGTGCCAGCAGCGTACAGGAGACCTACGAGCAGTACGTC.

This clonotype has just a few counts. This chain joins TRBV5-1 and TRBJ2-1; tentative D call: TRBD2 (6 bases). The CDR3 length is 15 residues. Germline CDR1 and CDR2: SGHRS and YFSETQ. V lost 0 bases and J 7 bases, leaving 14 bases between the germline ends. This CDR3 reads CASSLGGVGGNEQFF. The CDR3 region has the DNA TGCGCCAGCAGCTTGGGAGGGGTCGGAGGGAATGAGCAGTTCTTC.

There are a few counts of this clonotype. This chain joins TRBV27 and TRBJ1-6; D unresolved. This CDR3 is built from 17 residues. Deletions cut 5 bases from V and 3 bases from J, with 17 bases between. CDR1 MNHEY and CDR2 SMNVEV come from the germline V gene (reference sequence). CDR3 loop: CASSASPSTFYNSPLHF. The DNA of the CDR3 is TGTGCCAGCAGTGCTTCCCCCTCGACATTCTATAATTCACCCCTCCACTTT.

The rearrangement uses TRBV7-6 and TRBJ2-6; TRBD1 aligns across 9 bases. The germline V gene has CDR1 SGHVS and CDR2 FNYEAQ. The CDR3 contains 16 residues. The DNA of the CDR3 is TGTGCGGGAGGACAGGGGATAAGCTCTGGGGCCAACGTCCTGACTTTC. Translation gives CAGGQGISSGANVLTF.

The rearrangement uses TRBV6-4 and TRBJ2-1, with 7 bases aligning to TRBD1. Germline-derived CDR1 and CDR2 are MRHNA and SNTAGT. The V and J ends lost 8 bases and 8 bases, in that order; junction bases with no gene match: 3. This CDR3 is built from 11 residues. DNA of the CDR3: TGTGCCAGCCCTACAGGGGATGAGCAGTTCTTC. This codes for CASPTGDEQFF.

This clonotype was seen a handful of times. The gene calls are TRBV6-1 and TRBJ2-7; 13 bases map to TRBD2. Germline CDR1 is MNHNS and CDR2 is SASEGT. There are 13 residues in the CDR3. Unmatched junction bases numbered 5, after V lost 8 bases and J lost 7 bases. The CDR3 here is CASGTSGDHEQYF. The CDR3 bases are TGTGCCAGCGGGACTAGCGGGGACCATGAGCAGTACTTC.

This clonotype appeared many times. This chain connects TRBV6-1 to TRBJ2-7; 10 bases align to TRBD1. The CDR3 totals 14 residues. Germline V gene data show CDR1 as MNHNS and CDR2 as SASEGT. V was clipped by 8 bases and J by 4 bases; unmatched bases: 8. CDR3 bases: TGTGCCAGCTCATGGGGGACAGGGGCGTACGAGCAGTACTTC. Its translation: CASSWGTGAYEQYF.

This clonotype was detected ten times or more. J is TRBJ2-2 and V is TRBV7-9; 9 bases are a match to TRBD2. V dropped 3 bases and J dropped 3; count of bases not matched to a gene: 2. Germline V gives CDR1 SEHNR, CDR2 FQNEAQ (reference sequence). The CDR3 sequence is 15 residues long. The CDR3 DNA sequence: TGTGCCAGCAGCTTGGTAGCGGGAGACACCGGGGAGCTGTTTTTT. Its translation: CASSLVAGDTGELFF.

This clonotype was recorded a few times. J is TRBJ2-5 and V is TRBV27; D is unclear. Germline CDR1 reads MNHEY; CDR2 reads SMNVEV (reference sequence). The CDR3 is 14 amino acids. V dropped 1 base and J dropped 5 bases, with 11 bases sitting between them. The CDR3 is CASSLLNGLETQYF. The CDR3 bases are TGTGCCAGCAGTTTATTGAACGGCCTGGAGACCCAGTACTTC.

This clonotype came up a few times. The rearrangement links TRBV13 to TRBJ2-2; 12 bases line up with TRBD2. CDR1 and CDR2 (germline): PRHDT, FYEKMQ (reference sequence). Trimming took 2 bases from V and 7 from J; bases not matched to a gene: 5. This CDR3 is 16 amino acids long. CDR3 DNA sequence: TGTGCCAGCAGCTTACGGACTAGCGGGACAAACGGGGAGCTGTTTTTT. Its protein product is CASSLRTSGTNGELFF.

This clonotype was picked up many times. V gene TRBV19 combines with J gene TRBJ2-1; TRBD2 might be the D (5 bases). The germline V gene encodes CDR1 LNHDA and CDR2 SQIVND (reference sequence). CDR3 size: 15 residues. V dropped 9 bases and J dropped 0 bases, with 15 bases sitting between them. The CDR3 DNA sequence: TGTGCCAGCAGCATTACTGGGAGCTCCTACAATGAGCAGTTCTTC. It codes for CASSITGSSYNEQFF.

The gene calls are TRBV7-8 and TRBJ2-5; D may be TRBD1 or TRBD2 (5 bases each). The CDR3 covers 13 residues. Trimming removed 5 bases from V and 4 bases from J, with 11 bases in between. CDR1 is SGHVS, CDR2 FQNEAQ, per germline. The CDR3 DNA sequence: TGTGCCAGCAGCCCCCGGGGCGGAGAGACCCAGTACTTC. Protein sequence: CASSPRGGETQYF.

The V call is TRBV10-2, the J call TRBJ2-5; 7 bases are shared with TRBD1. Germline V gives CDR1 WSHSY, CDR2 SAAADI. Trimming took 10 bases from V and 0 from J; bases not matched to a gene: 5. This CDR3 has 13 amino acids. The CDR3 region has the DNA TGCGCCACCGGACAGGAGTACCAAGAGACCCAGTACTTC. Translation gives CATGQEYQETQYF.